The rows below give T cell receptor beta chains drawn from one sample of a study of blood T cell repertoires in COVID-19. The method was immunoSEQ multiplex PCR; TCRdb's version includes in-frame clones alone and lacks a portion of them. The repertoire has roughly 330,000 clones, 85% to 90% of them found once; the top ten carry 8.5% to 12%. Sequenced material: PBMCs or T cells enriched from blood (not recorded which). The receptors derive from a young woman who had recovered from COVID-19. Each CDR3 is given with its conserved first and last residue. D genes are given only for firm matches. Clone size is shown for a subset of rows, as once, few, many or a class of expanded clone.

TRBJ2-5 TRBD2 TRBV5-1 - TGCGCCAGCAGTATTGGCGGGGGGGACGAGGAGACCCAGTACTTC CASSIGGGDEETQYF
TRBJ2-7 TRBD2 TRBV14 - TGTGCCAGCAGCAAAAGGGGCCTAGCGGGGGGCTACGAGCAGTACTTC CASSKRGLAGGYEQYF
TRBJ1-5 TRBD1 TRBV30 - TGTGCCTGGAGTGAGGGGGCTAGCAATCAGCCCCAGCATTTT CAWSEGASNQPQHF
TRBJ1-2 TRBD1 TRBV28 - TGTGCCAGCAGTCGATACAGGGGTGGCTACACCTTC CASSRYRGGYTF
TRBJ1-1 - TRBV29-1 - TGCAGCGTAATACAGGGCCCAACTGAAGCTTTCTTT CSVIQGPTEAFF
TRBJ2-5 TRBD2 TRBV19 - TGTGCCAGTAGTACTCGACTAGCGGGGGGGAAAGAGACCCAGTACTTC CASSTRLAGGKETQYF
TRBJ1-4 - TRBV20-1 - TGCAGTGCTAGTAGCTCTGAAAAACTGTTTTTT CSASSSEKLFF
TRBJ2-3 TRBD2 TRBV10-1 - TGCGCCAGCAGTAGATTCGCGGGGGAGGAGAATACGCAGTATTTT CASSRFAGEENTQYF
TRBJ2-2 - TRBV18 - TGTGCCAGCTCACCACTTAGATTTAGCGCCGGGGAGCTGTTTTTT CASSPLRFSAGELFF
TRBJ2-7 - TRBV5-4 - TGTGCCAGCAGCTGGGGACTGATGACCTCCTACGAGCAGTACTTC CASSWGLMTSYEQYF
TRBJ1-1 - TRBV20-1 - TGCAGTGCTAGTGGGGGCCCGCTCACTGAAGCTTTCTTT CSASGGPLTEAFF
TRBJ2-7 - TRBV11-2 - TGTGCCAGCAGCTTACCAGGCAGGGGTGTGGGAAGGGCCATGGCCGAGCAGTACTTC CASSLPGRGVGRAMAEQYF
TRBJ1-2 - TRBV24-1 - TGTGCCACCAGCGGTCCACCAGGGGATGATGGCTACACCTTC CATSGPPGDDGYTF
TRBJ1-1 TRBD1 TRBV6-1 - TGTGCCAGCAGTGCGTCCGGGACAGCTAAAATGAACACTGAAGCTTTCTTT CASSASGTAKMNTEAFF
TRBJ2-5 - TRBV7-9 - TGTGCCAGCAGCTCTCAAGAGACCCAGTACTTC CASSSQETQYF
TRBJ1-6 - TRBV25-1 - TGTGCCAGCAGTTTGGGGGGTAATTCACCCCTCCACTTT CASSLGGNSPLHF
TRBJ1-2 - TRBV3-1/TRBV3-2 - TGTGCCAGCAGCCGGACGGGGTATGGCTACACCTTC CASSRTGYGYTF
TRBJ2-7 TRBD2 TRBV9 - TGTGCCAGCAGCCCCTCCGGGGGGACCGCCTACGAGCAGTACTTC CASSPSGGTAYEQYF
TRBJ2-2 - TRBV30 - TGTGCCTGGAGTGTACATGTCGTCGGGGAGCTGTTTTTT CAWSVHVVGELFF
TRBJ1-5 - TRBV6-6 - TGTGCCAGCAGTTACGGTCTAGATAGCAATCAGCCCCAGCATTTT CASSYGLDSNQPQHF
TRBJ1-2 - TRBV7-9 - TGTGCCAGCAGCTTTACAGGGAGTTTGGATGGCTACACCTTC CASSFTGSLDGYTF
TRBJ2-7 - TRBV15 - TGTGCCACCAGCAGAGATCTCGGGGGTTCCTACGAGCAGTACTTC CATSRDLGGSYEQYF
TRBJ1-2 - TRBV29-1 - TGCAGCGTTTACGAAGGGGGTATCGGCTATGGCTACACCTTC CSVYEGGIGYGYTF
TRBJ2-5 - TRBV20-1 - TGCAGTGCTAGAGTATCGGAGACCCAGTACTTC CSARVSETQYF
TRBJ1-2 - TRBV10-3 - TGTGCCGCTAGAGAGGCCTCCCATGGCTACACCTTC CAAREASHGYTF
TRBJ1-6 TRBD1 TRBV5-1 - TGCGCCAGCAGACCCGGGACAGCCAGTACTTCACCCCTCCACTTT CASRPGTASTSPLHF
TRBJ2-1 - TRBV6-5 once TGTGCCAGCAGCTCATACTCTGGGGGGGAGCAGTTCTTC CASSSYSGGEQFF
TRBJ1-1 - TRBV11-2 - TGTGCCAGCAGCCGGGGGAGGGTGATCACTGAAGCTTTCTTT CASSRGRVITEAFF
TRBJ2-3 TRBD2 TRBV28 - TGTGCCAGCACGAAAGTAGCGGGACCTACTAGCACAGATACGCAGTATTTT CASTKVAGPTSTDTQYF
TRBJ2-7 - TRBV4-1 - TGCGCCAGCAGCCAAGTCCCCAGCTCCTACGAGCAGTACTTC CASSQVPSSYEQYF
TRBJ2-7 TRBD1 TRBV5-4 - TGTGCCAGCAGCTGGGACAGGACCTACGAGCAGTACTTC CASSWDRTYEQYF
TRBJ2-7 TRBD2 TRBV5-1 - TGCGCCAGCAGCGCAGCGGGAGGTTACCACGAGCAGTACTTC CASSAAGGYHEQYF
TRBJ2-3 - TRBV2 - TGTGCCAGCAATTTCCGTGAGATTGCGGCAGATACGCAGTATTTT CASNFREIAADTQYF
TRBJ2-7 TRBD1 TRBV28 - TGTGCCAGCAGTTTAAGGGACAGGTACGAGCAGTACTTC CASSLRDRYEQYF
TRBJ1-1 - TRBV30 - TGTGCCTGGAGAGGGGGTCCGAACACTGAAGCTTTCTTT CAWRGGPNTEAFF
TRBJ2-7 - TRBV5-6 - TGTGCCAGCAGCTTGGGGACACTCTACGAGCAGTACTTC CASSLGTLYEQYF
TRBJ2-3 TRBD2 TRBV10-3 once TGTGCCATCAGTAGGGGACTAGCGGGAGCTAGCACAGATACGCAGTATTTT CAISRGLAGASTDTQYF
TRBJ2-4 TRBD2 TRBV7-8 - TGTGCCAGCAGCTTAGTCCCTAGCGGTGGAGGGGTCATTCAGTACTTC CASSLVPSGGGVIQYF
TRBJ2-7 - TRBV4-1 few TGCGCCAGCAGCCCAGTCGGGGGAAGTCAATACGAGCAGTACTTC CASSPVGGSQYEQYF
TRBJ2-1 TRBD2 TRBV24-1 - TGTGCCACAGGGACTAGCGGGAGTCCCTACAATGAGCAGTTCTTC CATGTSGSPYNEQFF
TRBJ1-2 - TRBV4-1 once TGCGCCAGCAGCCAAGTGTTGGGTCGGGACTATGGCTACACCTTC CASSQVLGRDYGYTF
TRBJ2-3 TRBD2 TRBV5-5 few TGTGCCAGCAGTACTCTAGCGGGGGGACCCACAGATACGCAGTATTTT CASSTLAGGPTDTQYF
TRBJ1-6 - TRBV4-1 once TGCGCCAGCAGCCAAGATCCAGGGGACAATTCACCCCTCCACTTT CASSQDPGDNSPLHF
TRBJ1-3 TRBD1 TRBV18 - TGTGCCAGCTCCACGGGACAGGTGGCCCACTCTGGAAACACCATATATTTT CASSTGQVAHSGNTIYF
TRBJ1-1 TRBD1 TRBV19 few TGTGCCAGTAGCAGGGGGGCGCCGGGAGCTTTCTTT CASSRGAPGAFF
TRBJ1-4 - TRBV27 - TGTGCCAGCAGTGGGAGACAACAGGGCTTTGGAGAAAAACTGTTTTTT CASSGRQQGFGEKLFF
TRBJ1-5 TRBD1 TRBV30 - TGTGCCTGGAGTGGGGACAGGGTGCGGGGTGGCAATCAGCCCCAGCATTTT CAWSGDRVRGGNQPQHF
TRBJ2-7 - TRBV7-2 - TGTGCCAGCAGCCTGCGGACACTTAGCTCCTACGAGCAGTACTTC CASSLRTLSSYEQYF